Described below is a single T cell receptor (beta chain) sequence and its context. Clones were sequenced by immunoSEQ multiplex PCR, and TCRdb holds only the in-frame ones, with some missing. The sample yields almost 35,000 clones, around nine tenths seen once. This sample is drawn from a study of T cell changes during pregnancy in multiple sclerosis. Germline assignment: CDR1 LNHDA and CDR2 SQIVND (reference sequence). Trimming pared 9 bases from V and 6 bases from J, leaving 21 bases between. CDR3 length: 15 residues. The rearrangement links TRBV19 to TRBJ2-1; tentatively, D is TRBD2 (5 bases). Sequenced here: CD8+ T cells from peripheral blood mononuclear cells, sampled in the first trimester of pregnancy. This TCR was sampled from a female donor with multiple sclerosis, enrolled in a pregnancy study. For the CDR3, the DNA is TGTGCCAGCTCCCCGGAGGACCATCGGCTCAATGAGCAGTTCTTC. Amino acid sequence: CASSPEDHRLNEQFF.